The TCR beta chain described here comes from a study of regulatory T cells in long-lasting Graves disease (dated by TCRdb to the early 2020s). At the level of the whole study: In the newly diagnosed Graves' disease group, patients had been taking antithyroid drugs for less than 3 months. Patients with persistent Graves' disease were compared with patients with newly diagnosed Graves' disease using TCR sequencing and RNA sequencing of peripheral blood. The study was conducted in China and was registered as a clinical trial. A total of 33 samples underwent TCR sequencing, from about 13 patients with persistent Graves' disease and 20 or so patients with newly diagnosed Graves' disease.

There are many counts of this clonotype. Its antigen is still unknown. No base qualities exist here, and no much larger clone lies one base off it. Library preparation used multiplex PCR. The sequencing machine was an Illumina HiSeq 4000. TCR beta libraries were built with iRepertoire HTBI primers and Arm-PCR amplification of CDR3 regions. Gel purification was performed on PCR products prior to sequencing. Processing in the source paper ran as follows. Gene usage analysis of CDR3 amino acid clonotypes used the 62 TRBV and some 13 TRBJ segments found across samples. COPE and FqMerger were used to merge the filtered high-quality paired reads into contigs. BLAST was used to align contigs to IMGT TRBV, TRBD and TRBJ reference genes, and CDR3 was defined according to IMGT. Highly expanded clones were defined as clonotypes with a frequency above 0.1%. Shannon entropy was used to measure repertoire diversity, and the Gini coefficient was used to measure V-J evenness. Clonotypes shared by more than one individual were considered public. The raw public reads went through TCRdb reprocessing: fastp at Q25, MiXCR clone calling, in-frame beta chains kept. Rows are unified per CDR3 protein, each entry keeping the most common DNA and genes. These V and J calls originate from TCRdb's pipeline instead of the authors' own analysis. This sample is represented by hundreds of thousands of distinct CDR3 sequences; about 15% of them were singletons. Around a sixth of the sample is in the top ten clones.

V and J lose 5 bases and 0 bases, and a span of 7 bases separates them. CDR1 is given as MNHEY and CDR2 as SMNVEV, both from the germline V gene (reference sequence). The CDR3 measures 13 amino acids from cysteine to phenylalanine. CDR3 DNA is the only sequence kept; it has 39 bases, read in frame from the first base. Overall results and qualifications from the work: Persistent disease showed preferential use of TRBV28, TRBJ1-2 and TRBJ2-5, whereas newly diagnosed disease favored TRBV20-1 and TRBJ2-1. Persistent patients shared more public clonotypes among themselves (around 2,500) than newly diagnosed patients did (approximately 900). Compared with newly diagnosed patients, patients with persistent Graves' disease had lower TCR Shannon entropy and fewer highly expanded clones, which suggests clonal expansion. The authors acknowledged the small sample size as a limitation that may reduce accuracy. Peripheral blood alone was examined, since thyroid tissue, which constituted the primary lesion, could not be accessed. Only the TCR beta chain was sequenced and analyzed.

The time point label for this specimen denotes: newly diagnosed GD, antithyroid drugs for less than 3 months. RNA was extracted from PBMCs in TRIzol for both TCR sequencing and RNA sequencing. The diagnosis of Graves' disease followed American Thyroid Association guidelines. The patients came from an endocrinology department in Xi'an, China. From each patient, approximately 10 milliliters of peripheral blood was collected into an EDTA anticoagulant tube. Ficoll Paque Plus density gradient separation was used to isolate PBMCs, and no additional T cell sorting was done. An Agilent 2100 Bioanalyzer and agarose gel were used to check RNA quality, while a NanoDrop 2000 measured RNA concentration. The same data also went into a second study, on T cells in Graves' hyperthyroidism and ophthalmopathy. The second study reports: Stable Graves' hyperthyroidism was defined as the absence of progression to ophthalmopathy over 18 months of follow-up. Hyperthyroidism patients were newly diagnosed, with disease duration under 2 months, and aged 18 to 65 years. Patients with uncontrolled infections, other autoimmune diseases, pregnancy or lactation were excluded. Diagnoses relied on clinical symptoms, serum thyroxine and TRAb, thyroid ultrasound and orbital computed tomography. A first-round RT-PCR of the TCR CDR3 used the HTBI primer set with the Qiagen OneStep RT-PCR kit. Most expanded thyroid clonotypes (frequency above 0.001) were also detected in blood, suggesting blood repertoires may reflect thyroid immune responses. Ophthalmopathy was separated from stable hyperthyroidism by a 13 V-J signature model, with 85% to 90% sensitivity and 81% to 82% specificity obtained in cross-validation and 80%/75% obtained in testing. In validation, progression to ophthalmopathy was predicted by the model with 65% to 71% sensitivity and 72.22% specificity, a median of approximately 7.1 months before onset. TCR V-J signatures able to tell the groups apart were searched for in a discovery cohort of approximately 95 patients, of whom roughly 42 had Graves' ophthalmopathy and around 58 had stable Graves' hyperthyroidism. Whether ophthalmopathy could be predicted prospectively was tested in an independent validation cohort made up of 18 hyperthyroidism patients plus 17 patients who later progressed to ophthalmopathy. The 75 to 100 discovery patients were divided at random into training and test sets in a 7:3 ratio. In six Graves' hyperthyroidism patients, the study also compared T-cell repertoires from thyroid tissue with T-cell repertoires from blood. After sampling, hyperthyroidism patients received methimazole starting at 30 mg daily, and ophthalmopathy patients received high-dose intravenous methylprednisolone. A second multiplex PCR round built the libraries, followed by size selection and purification. Libraries were sequenced paired-end with 100 bp reads on an Illumina HiSeq2000. SOAPnuke was used to process the raw data, throwing out any read that contained adapters or uncalled bases, had a mean Phred below 15, or lacked an exact constant-primer or identifier match. High-quality paired reads were merged with COPE v1.2.5, and unique nucleotide sequences were defined as clonotypes. Clonotypes were aligned to IMGT TRBV, TRBD and TRBJ reference segments using MiTCR v1.1. Analysis was restricted to V-J combinations with a frequency above 0.0001, which covered about 99% of repertoires. A TCS score was defined as the ratio between F50 (clonal expansion) and ExV (chaos), using BLOSUM62-based TCRdist between CDR3 peptides within each V-J. Welch's t-statistics and random forest reduced around 510 V-J features to 10 to 15, which were used in a naive Bayes classifier (R e1071). No statistical method was used to set the sample size in advance, and investigators knew the group allocation. The paper reports TCR Vbeta CDR3 sequencing of fewer than 150 peripheral blood samples: fewer than 50 ophthalmopathy, roughly 80 hyperthyroidism and around 17 progressor patients.

Here the sequenced sample was peripheral blood mononuclear cells (PBMCs), taken at new diagnosis, from a patient treated with antithyroid drugs. The sequence was obtained from a woman aged 25 to 45 with Graves disease. Donor details come from another sample of the same person, matched by shared clones. The chain is encoded by TRBV27 joined to TRBJ1-1, with the D gene call left open. The nucleotide sequence is given as TGTGCCAGCAGTCCAAGACTGAACACTGAAGCTTTCTTT. Its amino acids are CASSPRLNTEAFF.